These 10 T cell receptor beta chains share one sample of origin, sequenced in a study of T cells in Graves' hyperthyroidism and ophthalmopathy. The source material, RNA transcripts, was used to amplify TCR beta CDR3 regions. A set of HTBI primers served as the primers for a first-round RT-PCR of the TCR CDR3. MiXCR, applied by TCRdb to the multiplex PCR reads, yields one record per CDR3 protein. Of about 640,000 distinct CDR3 sequences in the sample, less than 25% were seen once. Material for sequencing was blood. Source of these receptors: a man between 25 and 39 years old with Graves' ophthalmopathy.

This chain uses TRBV7-8 with TRBJ2-3, with D possibly matching TRBD2 (5 bases). Per germline, CDR1 SGHVS and CDR2 FQNEAQ. The CDR3 is made up of 17 amino acids. Trimming removed 5 bases at V and 2 bases at J, with 20 bases between. CDR3 in amino acids: CASSLREVVGFTDTQYF. The CDR3 region has the DNA TGTGCCAGCAGCCTCCGGGAAGTTGTCGGATTCACAGATACGCAGTATTTT.

This clonotype was counted between two and nine times. One end of the junction varies from germline; a read error may be responsible. The V call is TRBV27, the J call TRBJ2-1; D gene unclear. Germline CDR1 is MNHEY and CDR2 is SMNVEV (reference sequence). The CDR3 length is 15 residues. The CDR3 nucleotides read TGTGCCAGCAGTCGAGCCCTGGGCTCCCACAATGAGCAGTTCTTC. It specifies CASSRALGSHNEQFF.

The chain has TRBV19 and TRBJ1-5; 12 bases map to TRBD1. Germline V CDR1 and CDR2: LNHDA, SQIVND (reference sequence). The CDR3 is made up of 18 amino acids. J gave up 0 bases and V 10 bases, and 13 bases lay outside the gene matches. CDR3 bases: TGTGCCACCAAAAGGGGGACAGGGGGCTCTGATAGCAATCAGCCCCAGCATTTT. Its translation: CATKRGTGGSDSNQPQHF. Full variable domain (outside the CDR3, taken from reference TRBV19 and TRBJ1-5): DGGITQSPKYLFRKEGQNVTLSCEQNLNHDAMYWYRQDPGQGLRLIYYSQIVNDFQKGDIAEGYSVSREKKESFPLTVTSAQKNPTAFYLCATKRGTGGSDSNQPQHFGDGTRLSIL.

This clonotype was seen ten or more times. This chain connects TRBV28 to TRBJ2-1, with D tentatively TRBD2 (6 bases). The germline V and J ends were trimmed by 5 bases and 7 bases, with 21 bases remaining between them. CDR1 MDHEN and CDR2 SYDVKM come from the germline V gene. The CDR3 is 16 residues long. CDR3 region: CASSPLRGGTGNEQFF. CDR3 bases: TGTGCCAGCAGTCCACTACGGGGCGGGACCGGAAATGAGCAGTTCTTC.

The rearrangement uses TRBV10-3 and TRBJ2-2; D is perhaps TRBD1 (6 bases). Germline values: CDR1 ENHRY, CDR2 SYGVKD. The CDR3 is made up of 14 amino acids. Trimming cost V 5 bases and J 7 bases, with 14 bases left between them. The CDR3: CAISRGQGIGELFF. The DNA for the CDR3 is TGTGCCATCAGTAGAGGGCAGGGGATCGGGGAGCTGTTTTTT.

In its sample, this clonotype was seen many times. The rearrangement uses TRBV30 and TRBJ1-3; D uncertain. CDR1 GTSNPN and CDR2 SVGIG come from the germline V gene (reference sequence). V was pared by 2 bases and J by 4 bases, with 15 bases between. The CDR3 spans 15 residues. The CDR3 protein is CAWSSSAWEGNTIYF. For the CDR3, the DNA is TGTGCCTGGAGTTCCTCCGCCTGGGAAGGAAACACCATATATTTT.

V gene TRBV7-2 combines with J gene TRBJ1-1; 7 bases match TRBD1. The CDR3 runs to 14 residues. Germline CDR1 and CDR2: SGHTA and FQGNSA. The junction had 7 bases not matched to a gene; V was cut back by 3 bases and J by 6 bases. The DNA of the CDR3 is TGTGCCAGCAGCTTCGACAGGGCGAGCCCTGAAGCTTTCTTT. The encoded protein is CASSFDRASPEAFF.

This chain links TRBV19 with TRBJ1-5; D remains unclear. V was trimmed by 3 bases and J by 4 bases, leaving 10 bases between them. CDR3 length equals 14 residues. Germline lookup yields CDR1 LNHDA and CDR2 SQIVND (reference sequence). CDR3 residues: CASSIGPRNQPQHF. The CDR3 region has the DNA TGTGCCAGTAGTATCGGCCCCCGGAATCAGCCCCAGCATTTT. The full variable domain, with the rest looked up from reference TRBV19 and TRBJ1-5, is DGGITQSPKYLFRKEGQNVTLSCEQNLNHDAMYWYRQDPGQGLRLIYYSQIVNDFQKGDIAEGYSVSREKKESFPLTVTSAQKNPTAFYLCASSIGPRNQPQHFGDGTRLSIL.

This clonotype was detected a few times. V gene TRBV30 combines with J gene TRBJ2-5; 7 nucleotides line up with TRBD1. Unmatched junction bases numbered 8, after V lost 5 bases and J lost 5 bases. Germline V lookup: CDR1 GTSNPN, CDR2 SVGIG (reference sequence). This CDR3 has 13 amino acids. The CDR3 DNA sequence: TGTGCCTGGGCCACAGGGGTAACTGAGACCCAGTACTTC. This gives the protein CAWATGVTETQYF.

This clonotype has more than one count but fewer than ten. The CDR3 protein is CASSGPGTGNSYEQYF. CDR3 nucleotides: TGTGCCAGCAGCGGACCGGGGACAGGGAACTCCTACGAGCAGTACTTC. The rearrangement uses TRBV7-9 and TRBJ2-7; 9 nucleotides align to TRBD1. From germline, CDR1 is SEHNR and CDR2 FQNEAQ (reference sequence). This CDR3 spans 16 amino acids. J lost 0 bases, V lost 5 bases, and 8 bases had no gene match.